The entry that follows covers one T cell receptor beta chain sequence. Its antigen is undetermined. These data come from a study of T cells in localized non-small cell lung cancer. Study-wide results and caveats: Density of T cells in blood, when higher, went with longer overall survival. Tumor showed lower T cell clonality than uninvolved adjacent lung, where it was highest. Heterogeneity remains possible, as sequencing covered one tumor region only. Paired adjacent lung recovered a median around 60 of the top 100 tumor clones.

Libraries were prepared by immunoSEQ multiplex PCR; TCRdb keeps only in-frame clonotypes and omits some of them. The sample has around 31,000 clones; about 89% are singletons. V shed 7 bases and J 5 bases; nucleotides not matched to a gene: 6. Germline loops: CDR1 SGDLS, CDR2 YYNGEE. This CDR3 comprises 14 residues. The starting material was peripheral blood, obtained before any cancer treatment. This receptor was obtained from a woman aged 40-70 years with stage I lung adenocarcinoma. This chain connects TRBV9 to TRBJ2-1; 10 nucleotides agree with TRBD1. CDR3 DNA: TGTGCCAGCGCTAGGGACAGGGGTCACAATGAGCAGTTCTTC. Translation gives CASARDRGHNEQFF. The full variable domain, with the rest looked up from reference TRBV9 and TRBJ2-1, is DSGVTQTPKHLITATGQRVTLRCSPRSGDLSVYWYQQSLDQGLQFLIQYYNGEERAKGNILERFSAQQFPDLHSELNLSSLELGDSALYFCASARDRGHNEQFFGPGTRLTVL.